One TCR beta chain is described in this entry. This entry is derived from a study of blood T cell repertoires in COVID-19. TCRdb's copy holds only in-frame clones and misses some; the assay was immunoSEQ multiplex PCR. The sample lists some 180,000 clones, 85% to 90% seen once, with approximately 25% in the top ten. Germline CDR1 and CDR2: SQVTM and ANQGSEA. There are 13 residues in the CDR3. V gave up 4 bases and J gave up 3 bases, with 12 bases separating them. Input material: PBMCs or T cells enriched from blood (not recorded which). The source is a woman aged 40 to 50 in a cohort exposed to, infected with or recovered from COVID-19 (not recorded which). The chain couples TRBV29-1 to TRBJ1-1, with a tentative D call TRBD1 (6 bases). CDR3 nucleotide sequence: TGCAGCGTTGGGGGGCGGCAGGACACTGAAGCTTTCTTT. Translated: CSVGGRQDTEAFF.